Listed here are 22 T cell receptor beta chains from one sample, sequenced in a study of cytomegalovirus exposure and HLA in healthy donors. PCR amplification relied on 60 Vbeta primers (plus 13 Jbeta primers). The table came from immunoSEQ multiplex PCR; TCRdb's copy has only in-frame clones and leaves some out. In the table there are about 100,000 clones, approximately 72% of which are singletons. The sample taken for sequencing was PBMCs. The source of these receptors is a man aged 35 to 55 in good health and CMV-seropositive.

This rearrangement joins TRBV19 to TRBJ1-4; D is perhaps TRBD1 (6 bases). Germline V gene data show CDR1 as LNHDA and CDR2 as SQIVND (reference sequence). The CDR3 is 16 amino acids. Trimming took off 3 bases at V and 0 bases at J, with 11 bases between the two ends. The CDR3 nucleotides read TGTGCCAGTAGTATCATTACAGGGACAACTAATGAAAAACTGTTTTTT. Protein sequence: CASSIITGTTNEKLFF.

The chain couples TRBV7-9 to TRBJ2-1; D uncertain. Trimming took 5 bases from V and 4 from J, leaving 6 bases between them. CDR3 length equals 12 residues. The germline V gene has CDR1 SEHNR and CDR2 FQNEAQ (reference sequence). The CDR3 DNA sequence: TGTGCCAGCAGCGCAGAATACAATGAGCAGTTCTTC. This translates into CASSAEYNEQFF.

The chain links TRBV18 to TRBJ2-3; 9 positions agree with TRBD2. V trimming: 6 bases; J trimming: 3 bases; junction bases outside the gene matches: 4. This CDR3 region has 14 residues. CDR1 is KGHSH, CDR2 LQKENI, per germline. CDR3 loop: CASSSTSGTDTQYF. The DNA for the CDR3 is TGTGCCAGCTCGTCGACTAGCGGAACAGATACGCAGTATTTT.

CDR3 DNA sequence: TGTGCCAGCAGCGTCGCCGGACAGGGGGCCTACAATGAGCAGTTCTTC. It is translated as CASSVAGQGAYNEQFF. The rearrangement uses TRBV9 and TRBJ2-1, with 10 positions matching TRBD1. The CDR3 has 16 amino acids. Germline values: CDR1 SGDLS, CDR2 YYNGEE. V shed 2 bases and J 2 bases; nucleotides not matched to a gene: 4. Together with reference TRBV9 and TRBJ2-1, the CDR3 gives the full variable domain: DSGVTQTPKHLITATGQRVTLRCSPRSGDLSVYWYQQSLDQGLQFLIQYYNGEERAKGNILERFSAQQFPDLHSELNLSSLELGDSALYFCASSVAGQGAYNEQFFGPGTRLTVL.

For this clone: Other DNA sequences of this sample code for an identical CDR3. The chain joins TRBV6-1 to TRBJ1-3; a possible D gene is TRBD1 (5 bases). CDR1 MNHNS and CDR2 SASEGT come from the germline V gene. The CDR3 length is 17 residues. The V and J ends lost 0 bases and 0 bases respectively, with 12 bases between them. The CDR3 nucleotides are TGTGCCAGCAGTGAAGCACACGGGGGGAGCTCTGGAAACACCATATATTTT. Amino acid sequence: CASSEAHGGSSGNTIYF.

This clone was detected only once. The chain links TRBV6-1 to TRBJ2-3; the match to TRBD2 covers 12 bases. This CDR3 has 15 amino acids. V lost 2 bases, J lost 10 bases, and 7 bases stayed unmatched. The germline V gene has CDR1 MNHNS and CDR2 SASEGT. CDR3 in DNA: TGTGCCAGCAGTGAAACAGGGCTAGCGGGAGGGTCGCAGTATTTT. Its protein is CASSETGLAGGSQYF.

The J gene is TRBJ2-2, the V gene TRBV7-9, with D tentatively TRBD2 (5 bases). The CDR3 sequence is 16 residues long. Trimming cost V 1 base and J 0 bases, with 9 bases left between them. CDR1 is SEHNR, CDR2 FQNEAQ, per germline (reference sequence). The DNA of the CDR3 is TGTGCCAGCAGCTTAGGGACTCACGCGAACACCGGGGAGCTGTTTTTT. Protein sequence: CASSLGTHANTGELFF.

This rearrangement joins TRBV6-5 to TRBJ2-1; possibly TRBD2 for D (6 bases). CDR1 MNHEY and CDR2 SVGAGI come from the germline V gene. V was cut by 6 bases and J by 8 bases, with 8 bases left in between. This CDR3 comprises 11 residues. CDR3 sequence: CASRTGDEQFF. DNA for the CDR3: TGTGCCAGCAGAACGGGGGATGAGCAGTTCTTC.

The chain employs TRBV12-5 and TRBJ1-6, with 7 bases aligning to TRBD1. Per the germline V gene, CDR1 is LGHNT and CDR2 is FRNRAP. The CDR3 has 14 amino acids. Losses at the gene ends were 7 bases for V and 7 bases for J; bases not matched to a gene: 7. In DNA, the CDR3 is TGTGCTAGTGCCTCGGGACAGATAAATTCACCCCTCCACTTT. It encodes CASASGQINSPLHF.

This rearrangement joins TRBV28 to TRBJ2-5, with 11 bases matching TRBD2. This CDR3 comprises 16 residues. V lost 2 bases and J lost 2; bases outside the gene matches: 4. Germline lookup yields CDR1 MDHEN and CDR2 SYDVKM. The CDR3 reads CASSLGLAGSQETQYF. The CDR3 DNA is TGTGCCAGCAGTTTAGGACTAGCGGGTTCGCAAGAGACCCAGTACTTC.

This clone was detected a few times. The gene calls are TRBV7-2 and TRBJ2-7; 7 nucleotides agree with TRBD1. Germline assignment: CDR1 SGHTA and CDR2 FQGNSA. Losses at the gene ends were 5 bases for V and 5 bases for J; bases not matched to a gene: 6. The CDR3 covers 13 residues. The CDR3 DNA reads as TGTGCCAGCAGCCTAAGACAGGGCCACGAGCAGTACTTC. As protein: CASSLRQGHEQYF. The complete variable domain, with remaining parts taken from reference TRBV7-2 and TRBJ2-7, reads GAGVSQSPSNKVTEKGKDVELRCDPISGHTALYWYRQSLGQGLEFLIYFQGNSAPDKSGLPSDRFSAERTGGSVSTLTIQRTQQEDSAVYLCASSLRQGHEQYFGPGTRLTVT.

This chain joins TRBV4-1 and TRBJ2-1; 12 bases are a match to TRBD1. Trimming took 1 base from V and 9 from J; bases not matched to a gene: 7. The CDR3 has 16 amino acids. In germline, CDR1 is MGHRA, CDR2 YSYEKL. The CDR3 bases are TGCGCCAGCAGCCAAGCCGGGACAGGGGGCCGGAGTGAGCAGTTCTTC. Amino acid sequence: CASSQAGTGGRSEQFF.

This rearrangement joins TRBV28 to TRBJ1-4, with 7 bases lining up with TRBD1. Germline V CDR1 and CDR2: MDHEN, SYDVKM. Trimming removed 7 bases from V and 3 bases from J; junction bases left unmatched: 8. The CDR3 runs to 15 residues. CDR3 coding DNA: TGTGCCAGCACCCAGGGGGAGCTGGCTAATGAAAAACTGTTTTTT. This translates into CASTQGELANEKLFF.

The genes are TRBV19 and TRBJ2-1, with D possibly TRBD1 on 5 matching bases. Germline V gene data show CDR1 as LNHDA and CDR2 as SQIVND (reference sequence). CDR3 length: 13 amino acids. V dropped 5 bases and J dropped 8 bases, with 13 bases sitting between them. This CDR3 reads CASSLSKGYEQFF. CDR3 coding DNA: TGTGCCAGTAGTCTCTCTAAGGGGTATGAGCAGTTCTTC.

The table lists this clone with a few counts. CDR3 nucleotide sequence: TGTGCTAGTGGTTTAGGTGCCCAGGGCTATAATGAAAAACTGTTTTTT. Amino acid sequence: CASGLGAQGYNEKLFF. This chain links TRBV12-5 with TRBJ1-4, with D maybe TRBD1 (5 bases). CDR1 LGHNT and CDR2 FRNRAP come from the germline V gene. V lost 3 bases and J 4 bases, leaving 15 bases between the germline ends. CDR3 size: 16 residues.

V is TRBV6-6 and J is TRBJ2-2, with D possibly TRBD1 on 5 matching bases. Trimming removed 0 bases at V and 1 base at J, with 6 bases between. CDR1 is MNHNY, CDR2 SVGAGI, per germline (reference sequence). The CDR3 has 15 amino acids. The CDR3 protein is CASSYSDRNTGELFF. The DNA for the CDR3 is TGTGCCAGCAGTTACTCCGACAGGAACACCGGGGAGCTGTTTTTT.

A single count supports this clone. The gene calls are TRBV5-1 and TRBJ2-1; TRBD2 aligns across 11 bases. Unmatched junction bases numbered 8, after V lost 4 bases and J lost 5 bases. This CDR3 spans 16 amino acids. CDR1 SGHRS and CDR2 YFSETQ come from the germline V gene. CDR3 coding DNA: TGCGCCAGCAGCGGGACCCTAGCGGGAGGTAACAATGAGCAGTTCTTC. Translation: CASSGTLAGGNNEQFF.

The rearrangement uses TRBV28 and TRBJ2-7; no clear D. V dropped 3 bases and J dropped 0 bases, with 6 bases sitting between them. The CDR3 is made up of 13 amino acids. The germline V gene encodes CDR1 MDHEN and CDR2 SYDVKM. CDR3 in DNA: TGTGCCAGCAGTTTCTACAGCTCCTACGAGCAGTACTTC. Translated, it gives CASSFYSSYEQYF.

The CDR3 bases are TGTGCCATCAGGGGCCCCCTAGCGGGAGCAGCAGATACGCAGTATTTT. It yields the protein CAIRGPLAGAADTQYF. The genes are TRBV10-3 and TRBJ2-3; TRBD2 matches 10 bases. With V trimmed by 6 bases and J by 4 bases, 10 bases remained unmatched. Germline V CDR1 and CDR2: ENHRY, SYGVKD. The CDR3 is 16 residues long.

The chain links TRBV7-3 to TRBJ1-2, with D maybe TRBD1 (5 bases). Germline-derived CDR1 and CDR2 are SGHTA and FQGTGA. CDR3 size: 13 residues. Trimming left V 3 bases short and J 2 bases short, with 7 bases between. CDR3 DNA sequence: TGTGCCAGCAGCTTGGGGGGGAACTATGGCTACACCTTC. Translating it yields CASSLGGNYGYTF.

The J gene is TRBJ1-4, the V gene TRBV14; D call uncertain. The CDR3 is 12 residues long. Germline-derived CDR1 and CDR2 are SGHDN and FVKESK. Trimming removed 5 bases at V and 8 bases at J, with 9 bases between. The chain's CDR3 is CASSRAGEKLFF. For the CDR3, the DNA is TGTGCCAGCAGCAGGGCGGGGGAAAAACTGTTTTTT.

The chain links TRBV2 to TRBJ2-7, with 12 bases aligning to TRBD2. The V and J ends lost 6 bases and 4 bases, in that order; junction bases with no gene match: 7. Germline loops: CDR1 SNHLY, CDR2 FYNNEI. This CDR3 has 15 residues. This chain's CDR3 is CASSGLAGPVYEQYF. The CDR3 DNA reads TGTGCCAGCAGCGGACTAGCGGGACCAGTATACGAGCAGTACTTC.